Listed below are T cell receptor beta chains from one sample, sequenced in a study of human T cells and chemical hapten exposure. TCRdb re-called the RACE reads with MiXCR, one entry per CDR3 protein. The table shows roughly 92,000 distinct CDR3 sequences, with about an eighth occurring only once. The material sequenced was whole blood, taken in connection with sensitization to the hapten diphenylcyclopropenone (DPC). The receptors come from a woman aged 40 to 55 with alopecia areata. Some clones in this sample may be carry-over from other donors' samples. CDR3s include the opening cysteine and the closing phenylalanine or tryptophan. The D gene is left open where the match is weak. Rows give clone size only sometimes, using once, few, many, or a class for an expanded clone.

j_call clone_size d_call v_call cdr3_nt cdr3_aa
TRBJ2-4 many NA TRBV2 TGTGCCAGCAGTGACGAGGCAGGGCACATTCAGTACTTC CASSDEAGHIQYF
TRBJ2-1 few NA TRBV11-2 TGTGCCAGCAGCTTACGGACGGTCGAAAACATGCACGAGCAGTTCTTC CASSLRTVENMHEQFF
TRBJ2-7 NA TRBD1 TRBV19 TGTGCCAGTAGGCACTCCGACAGGGACTACGAGCAGTACTTC CASRHSDRDYEQYF
TRBJ2-7 many TRBD2 TRBV20-1 TGCAGTGCTAGAGACCTCCGGCGACTAGCGTACTACGAGCAGTACTTC CSARDLRRLAYYEQYF
TRBJ2-7 NA NA TRBV12-3/TRBV12-4 TGTGTCAGCAGTCCTTCCTCCGGGACGGCGTCCTACGAGCAGTACTTC CVSSPSSGTASYEQYF
TRBJ1-6 many TRBD1 TRBV30 TGTGCCTGGTTAGGACAGGGGAATTCACCCCTCCACTTT CAWLGQGNSPLHF
TRBJ1-1 NA NA TRBV28 TGTGCCAGCGGAACGAACACTGAAGCTTTCTTT CASGTNTEAFF
TRBJ2-3 few NA TRBV7-9 TGTGCCAGCACCCAGCAGAGCGCAGATACGCAGTATTTT CASTQQSADTQYF
TRBJ2-7 NA NA TRBV10-2 TGCGCCAGCAGTGAGGAGTTCGCGGGCGGCGGGTACGAGCAGTACTTC CASSEEFAGGGYEQYF
TRBJ2-2 few NA TRBV19 TGTGCCAGTAGCCAAGGGGGGCGAAACGGGGAGCTGTTTTTT CASSQGGRNGELFF
TRBJ2-5 NA NA TRBV7-2 TGTGCCAGCAGCTTAGACGGACCTTCGTACCAAGAGACCCAGTACTTC CASSLDGPSYQETQYF
TRBJ2-3 few TRBD1 TRBV7-2 TGTGCCAGCAGCTTAGGCCCGGGACAGCGTACAGATACGCAGTATTTT CASSLGPGQRTDTQYF
TRBJ2-5 few NA TRBV7-2 TGTGCCAGCAGCTTAGCGGCCGAACCCCAAGAGACCCAGTACTTC CASSLAAEPQETQYF
TRBJ2-3 NA NA TRBV5-1 TGCGCCAGCCGCGCTAACACAGATACGCAGTATTTT CASRANTDTQYF
TRBJ2-3 many TRBD2 TRBV20-1 TGCAGTGCTCGGACTAGCGGGGGGCCTCGGCAGTATTTT CSARTSGGPRQYF
TRBJ2-6 few NA TRBV28 TGTGCCAGCAGGGACAGTTCCGGGGCCAACGTCCTGACTTTC CASRDSSGANVLTF
TRBJ1-1 many NA TRBV7-3 TGTGCCAGCAGCTTAAGTGGGACACGGAACACTGAAGCTTTCTTT CASSLSGTRNTEAFF
TRBJ1-2 NA NA TRBV13 TGTGCCAGCAGCGAAACCGGGCTCTCGAACGAAGGCTACACCTTC CASSETGLSNEGYTF
TRBJ2-2 NA NA TRBV6-2/TRBV6-3 TGTGCCAGCAAACAGGGCCCAGCCGGGGAGCTGTTTTTT CASKQGPAGELFF
TRBJ1-2 many TRBD1 TRBV15 TGTGCCACCAGTCATGTTCACGGGACAGGGGGCTACACCTTC CATSHVHGTGGYTF
TRBJ1-2 NA NA TRBV29-1 TGCAGCGTTGAATCGACATGGACTAACTATGGCTACACCTTC CSVESTWTNYGYTF
TRBJ2-3 few NA TRBV6-5 TGTGCCAGCAGACAATCAGGAAAAGATACGCAGTATTTT CASRQSGKDTQYF